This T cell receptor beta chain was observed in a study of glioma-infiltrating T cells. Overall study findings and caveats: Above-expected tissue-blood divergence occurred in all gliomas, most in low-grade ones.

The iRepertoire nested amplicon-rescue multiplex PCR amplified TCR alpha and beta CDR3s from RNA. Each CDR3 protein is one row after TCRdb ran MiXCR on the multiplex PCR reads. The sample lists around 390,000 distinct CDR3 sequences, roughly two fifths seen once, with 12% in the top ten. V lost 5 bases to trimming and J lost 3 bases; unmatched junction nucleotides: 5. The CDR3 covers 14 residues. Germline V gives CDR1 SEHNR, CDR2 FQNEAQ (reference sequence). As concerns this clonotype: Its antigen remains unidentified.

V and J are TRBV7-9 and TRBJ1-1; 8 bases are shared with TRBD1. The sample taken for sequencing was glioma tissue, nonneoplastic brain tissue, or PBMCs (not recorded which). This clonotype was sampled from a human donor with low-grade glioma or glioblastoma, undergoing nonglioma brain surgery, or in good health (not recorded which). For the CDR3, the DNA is TGTGCCAGCAGCGACAGGGGACGGGACACTGAAGCTTTCTTT. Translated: CASSDRGRDTEAFF.